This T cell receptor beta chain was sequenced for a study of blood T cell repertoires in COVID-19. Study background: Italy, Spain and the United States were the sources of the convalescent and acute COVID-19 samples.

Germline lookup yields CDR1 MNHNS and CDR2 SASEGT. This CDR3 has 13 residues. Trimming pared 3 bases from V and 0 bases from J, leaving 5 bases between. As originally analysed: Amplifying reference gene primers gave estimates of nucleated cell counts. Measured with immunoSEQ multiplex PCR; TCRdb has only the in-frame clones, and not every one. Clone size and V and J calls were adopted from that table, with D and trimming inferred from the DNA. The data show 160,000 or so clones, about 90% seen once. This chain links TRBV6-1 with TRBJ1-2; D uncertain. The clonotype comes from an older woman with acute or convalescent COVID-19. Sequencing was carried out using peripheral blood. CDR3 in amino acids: CASSEVANYGYTF. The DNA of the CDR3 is TGTGCCAGCAGTGAGGTAGCTAACTATGGCTACACCTTC.